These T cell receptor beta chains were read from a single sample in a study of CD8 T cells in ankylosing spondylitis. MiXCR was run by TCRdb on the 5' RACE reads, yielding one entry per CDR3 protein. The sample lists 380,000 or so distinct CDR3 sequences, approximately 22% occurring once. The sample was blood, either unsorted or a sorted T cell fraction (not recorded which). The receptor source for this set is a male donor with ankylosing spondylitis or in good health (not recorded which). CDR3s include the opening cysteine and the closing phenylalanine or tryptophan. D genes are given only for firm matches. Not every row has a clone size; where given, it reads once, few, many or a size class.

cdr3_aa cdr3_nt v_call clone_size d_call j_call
CASSLGRLGGELFF TGTGCCAGCAGTTTAGGCAGGTTGGGCGGGGAGCTGTTTTTT TRBV27 few . TRBJ2-2
CATSRDGGGYNEQFF TGTGCCACCAGCAGAGATGGTGGGGGGTACAATGAGCAGTTCTTC TRBV15 . . TRBJ2-1
CSVHVPGNPSTDTQYF TGCAGCGTTCATGTTCCGGGGAACCCTAGCACAGATACGCAGTATTTT TRBV29-1 . . TRBJ2-3
CSAVGNYNEQFF TGCAGCGCTGTCGGCAACTACAATGAGCAGTTCTTC TRBV29-1 . . TRBJ2-1
CSARDLVTNTEAFF TGCAGTGCTAGAGATCTTGTCACGAACACTGAAGCTTTCTTT TRBV20-1 . . TRBJ1-1
CASSPGTGKNSPLHF TGTGCCAGCAGTCCCGGGACAGGGAAAAATTCACCCCTCCACTTT TRBV6-1 few TRBD1 TRBJ1-6
CATSTRTANTGELFF TGTGCCACCAGCACTAGGACTGCGAACACCGGGGAGCTGTTTTTT TRBV15 . . TRBJ2-2
CAISPGQGIGTDPYEQYF TGTGCCATCAGTCCGGGACAGGGGATCGGGACTGACCCCTACGAGCAGTACTTC TRBV12-3/TRBV12-4 once TRBD1 TRBJ2-7
CASRPGQGAPILTGANVLTF TGTGCCAGCAGACCCGGACAGGGGGCTCCCATTCTAACTGGGGCCAACGTCCTGACTTTC TRBV28 once TRBD1 TRBJ2-6
CASSQDPLGGGSYEQYF TGCGCCAGCAGCCAAGACCCCTTGGGAGGGGGCTCCTACGAGCAGTACTTC TRBV4-1 few . TRBJ2-7
CASSLVGGALDKNIQYF TGTGCCAGCAGCTTAGTAGGGGGCGCGTTGGACAAAAACATTCAGTACTTC TRBV11-2 few TRBD1 TRBJ2-4
CASSGQGLNSPLHF TGTGCCAGCAGTGGACAGGGGCTTAATTCACCCCTCCACTTT TRBV28 many TRBD1 TRBJ1-6
CASSVSGLYNEQFF TGTGCCAGCAGTGTATCGGGGCTTTACAATGAGCAGTTCTTC TRBV5-5 . . TRBJ2-1
CASSQEGGQGGTQYF TGCGCCAGCAGCCAAGAGGGGGGACAAGGGGGGACCCAGTACTTC TRBV4-1 . . TRBJ2-5
CAISLAAGLPSNQPQHF TGTGCCATCAGTTTAGCAGCGGGACTACCTAGCAATCAGCCCCAGCATTTT TRBV10-3 once . TRBJ1-5
CASSQSRQGSPTNEKLFF TGCGCCAGCAGTCAATCGCGACAGGGGAGCCCAACTAATGAAAAACTGTTTTTT TRBV23-1 . TRBD1 TRBJ1-4
CASSRPGQGIGEQYF TGTGCCAGCAGCCGCCCGGGACAGGGGATTGGCGAGCAGTACTTC TRBV7-2 few TRBD1 TRBJ2-7
CATTGMETYEQYF TGTGCCACCACAGGGATGGAGACCTACGAGCAGTACTTC TRBV6-1 . . TRBJ2-7
CASSDSGDGANVLTF TGTGCCAGCAGTGACTCGGGGGATGGGGCCAACGTCCTGACTTTC TRBV6-4 once . TRBJ2-6
CASSEGAPLADTQYF TGTGCCAGCAGCGAGGGGGCCCCTCTTGCAGATACGCAGTATTTT TRBV7-6 few TRBD1 TRBJ2-3
CASSSQQGYNEQFF TGTGCCAGCAGTTCACAACAGGGCTACAATGAGCAGTTCTTC TRBV12-3/TRBV12-4 . . TRBJ2-1
CASSDPPADTQYF TGTGCCAGCAGTGACCCTCCGGCAGATACGCAGTATTTT TRBV2 few . TRBJ2-3
CASSDQILTYNEQFF TGTGCCAGCAGCGACCAAATCCTCACCTACAATGAGCAGTTCTTC TRBV7-2 . . TRBJ2-1
CSAREGTRAPELFF TGCAGTGCTAGAGAAGGAACGCGTGCCCCGGAGCTGTTTTTT TRBV20-1 many . TRBJ2-2
CASSVGFNQPQHF TGTGCCAGCAGCGTTGGGTTCAATCAGCCCCAGCATTTT TRBV12-3/TRBV12-4 . . TRBJ1-5
CASSVVPTGGLGTDTQYF TGTGCCAGCAGCGTAGTCCCAACGGGGGGGCTCGGCACAGATACGCAGTATTTT TRBV9 . TRBD2 TRBJ2-3
CASSDGVRETQYF TGTGCCAGCAGTGATGGCGTCCGGGAGACCCAGTACTTC TRBV2 . . TRBJ2-5
CAWGGTEAFF TGTGCCTGGGGAGGCACTGAAGCTTTCTTT TRBV30 . . TRBJ1-1
CASSQRQGYSYEQYF TGTGCCAGCAGTCAAAGACAGGGGTATTCCTACGAGCAGTACTTC TRBV6-1 . TRBD1 TRBJ2-7
CASSQEEGGNTEAFF TGTGCCAGCAGCCAAGAGGAGGGTGGCAACACTGAAGCTTTCTTT TRBV4-2 medium-sized . TRBJ1-1
CASSQAGRLAEYNEQFF TGTGCCAGCAGCCAAGCGGGTCGACTAGCGGAGTACAATGAGCAGTTCTTC TRBV3-1 few TRBD2 TRBJ2-1
CASSLLGQGFDEQYF TGTGCCAGCAGCTTACTGGGACAGGGGTTCGACGAGCAGTACTTC TRBV7-9 . TRBD1 TRBJ2-7
CATSSTQETQYF TGTGCCACCAGTAGCACACAAGAGACCCAGTACTTC TRBV15 . . TRBJ2-5
CASSPVPGEDTQYF TGTGCCAGCAGCCCGGTCCCAGGCGAAGATACGCAGTATTTT TRBV12-3/TRBV12-4 . . TRBJ2-3
CASSYGSFSSYEQYF TGTGCCAGCAGCTATGGCTCTTTCTCCTCCTACGAGCAGTACTTC TRBV6-5 few . TRBJ2-7
CSVRPRDTIYF TGCAGCGTGAGACCCAGGGACACCATATATTTT TRBV29-1 few . TRBJ1-3
CASTGFGETQYF TGTGCCAGCACGGGTTTTGGGGAGACCCAGTACTTC TRBV12-3/TRBV12-4 . . TRBJ2-5
CAWIGQAVSGANVLTF TGTGCCTGGATCGGACAGGCCGTCTCTGGGGCCAACGTCCTGACTTTC TRBV30 . TRBD1 TRBJ2-6
CASSQDIGLAGHTGELFF TGCGCCAGCAGCCAAGATATTGGACTAGCGGGGCACACCGGGGAGCTGTTTTTT TRBV4-1 . TRBD2 TRBJ2-2
CAGEAGVYETQYF TGTGCCGGGGAAGCGGGGGTCTATGAGACCCAGTACTTC TRBV7-9 few TRBD2 TRBJ2-5
CATGAVRTGVKRTWTQYF TGTGCCACGGGAGCCGTTAGGACAGGGGTCAAAAGGACGTGGACCCAGTACTTC TRBV15 . TRBD1 TRBJ2-5
CSARTVSGGTYNEQFF TGCAGTGCTAGGACCGTGAGCGGGGGGACGTACAATGAGCAGTTCTTC TRBV20-1 . TRBD2 TRBJ2-1
CASSPVVETNSPLHF TGCGCCAGCAGCCCCGTCGTGGAAACTAATTCACCCCTCCACTTT TRBV4-1 few . TRBJ1-6
CASSGPRDTHNEQFF TGTGCCAGCAGCGGCCCCCGTGACACCCACAATGAGCAGTTCTTC TRBV9 . . TRBJ2-1
CATSRDFGAPDYGYTF TGTGCCACCAGCAGAGATTTCGGCGCGCCCGACTATGGCTACACCTTC TRBV15 many . TRBJ1-2